Each of the 31 T cell receptor beta chains below was sequenced from the same sample in a study of shared clonotypes between healthy human individuals. Assay used: immunoSEQ multiplex PCR; TCRdb lists only in-frame clones, some missing. The repertoire holds approximately 2.5 million clones, 85% to 95% seen once, with over 0.12% in the top ten. Source material: naive CD4+ T cells sorted from blood. Regarding subset: CD45RA+ positively selected. Every receptor here comes from a man younger than 35 in good health.

The gene calls are TRBV6-5 and TRBJ1-1; no clear D. V was cut by 5 bases and J by 6 bases, with 10 bases left in between. Germline V gene lookup returns CDR1 MNHEY and CDR2 SVGAGI. The CDR3 is made up of 12 amino acids. CDR3 loop: CASSERAAEAFF. The CDR3 DNA follows: TGTGCCAGCAGTGAAAGGGCTGCTGAAGCTTTCTTT.

This chain links TRBV5-4 with TRBJ2-2; 14 nucleotides match TRBD2. This CDR3 region has 16 residues. V lost 0 bases, J lost 6 bases, and 1 base stayed unmatched. CDR1 and CDR2 from the germline V gene are SGHNT and YYREEE (reference sequence). The CDR3 region has the DNA TGTGCCAGCAGCTTGGGGGGACTAGCGGGAGCCGGGGAGCTGTTTTTT. It is translated as CASSLGGLAGAGELFF.

This chain joins TRBV7-9 and TRBJ1-1; D uncertain. The CDR3 is made up of 16 amino acids. Germline V gene lookup returns CDR1 SEHNR and CDR2 FQNEAQ (reference sequence). Trimming took 5 bases from V and 5 from J, leaving 21 bases between them. CDR3 sequence: CASSPSAGGMRTEAFF. The CDR3 coding sequence is TGTGCCAGCAGCCCATCAGCGGGCGGGATGAGGACTGAAGCTTTCTTT.

In regard to this clone: The same CDR3 arises from other DNA sequences in this sample as well. This sequence joins TRBV7-2 and TRBJ2-3; 8 bases are a match to TRBD1. After removal of 5 bases from V and 1 base from J, the junction contained 5 bases not matched to a gene. The CDR3 runs 15 residues. CDR1 SGHTA and CDR2 FQGNSA come from the germline V gene. The CDR3 region is CASSLGQGGTDTQYF. The DNA of the CDR3 is TGTGCCAGCAGCCTAGGACAGGGAGGCACAGATACGCAGTATTTT.

The V and J genes are TRBV4-3 and TRBJ2-1; 11 nucleotides align to TRBD2. Germline V gene lookup returns CDR1 LGHNA and CDR2 YSLEER. CDR3 size: 17 residues. The V segment lost 1 base and the J segment 7 bases; nucleotides outside the gene matches: 9. CDR3 nucleotides: TGCGCCAGCAGCCAAGTCTCAGGACTAGCGGGCCGAAATGAGCAGTTCTTC. Protein product: CASSQVSGLAGRNEQFF.

A word on this clone: At the DNA level, this CDR3 is encoded by other sequences in the same sample as well. This rearrangement joins TRBV6-5 to TRBJ2-3, with D tentatively TRBD2 (6 bases). CDR1 and CDR2 (germline): MNHEY, SVGAGI. The V end was cut by 2 bases, the J end by 0 bases, with 9 bases between. This CDR3 comprises 15 residues. The CDR3 DNA follows: TGTGCCAGCAGTTACGGGGGGACTAGCACAGATACGCAGTATTTT. Amino acids: CASSYGGTSTDTQYF.

V is TRBV10-3 and J is TRBJ2-7; D is undetermined. The CDR3 has 12 residues. Germline V gene data show CDR1 as ENHRY and CDR2 as SYGVKD. V was cut by 3 bases and J by 3 bases, with 6 bases left in between. CDR3 bases: TGTGCCATCAGTGAATGGGGCTACGAGCAGTACTTC. Translation gives CAISEWGYEQYF.

The gene calls are TRBV5-4 and TRBJ2-5, with D tentatively TRBD2 (6 bases). V was trimmed by 0 bases and J by 7 bases, leaving 13 bases between them. In germline, CDR1 is SGHNT, CDR2 YYREEE (reference sequence). The CDR3 extends over 14 amino acids. The CDR3 reads CASSLAGQGGTQYF. CDR3 DNA: TGTGCCAGCAGCTTGGCGGGCCAGGGAGGGACCCAGTACTTC. Together with reference TRBV5-4 and TRBJ2-5, the CDR3 gives the full variable domain: ETGVTQSPTHLIKTRGQQVTLRCSSQSGHNTVSWYQQALGQGPQFIFQYYREEENGRGNFPPRFSGLQFPNYSSELNVNALELDDSALYLCASSLAGQGGTQYFGPGTRLLVL.

As to this clone: The junction departs from germline at one end; a sequencing error may be responsible. The V and J genes are TRBV5-4 and TRBJ1-1, with 9 positions matching TRBD1. Germline V lookup: CDR1 SGHNT, CDR2 YYREEE (reference sequence). The CDR3 has 14 amino acids. CDR3 residues: CASSQEDRGTEAFF. As DNA, the CDR3 is TGCGCCAGCAGCCAAGAGGACAGGGGTACTGAAGCTTTCTTT.

V and J are TRBV28 and TRBJ2-1; the D gene is possibly TRBD1 (7 bases). There are 15 residues in the CDR3. V was pared by 6 bases and J by 5 bases, with 17 bases between. Per germline, CDR1 MDHEN and CDR2 SYDVKM. This CDR3 reads CASSPQGGRHNEQFF. The DNA of the CDR3 is TGTGCCAGCAGCCCGCAGGGGGGCCGACACAATGAGCAGTTCTTC.

The chain is built from TRBV28 and TRBJ2-3, with D perhaps TRBD1 or TRBD2 (5 bases each). The CDR3 totals 16 residues. Trimming removed 8 bases at V and 6 bases at J, with 24 bases between. Looked up from germline, CDR1 is MDHEN and CDR2 is SYDVKM. The CDR3 sequence: CASGGRTASRSDTQYF. The CDR3 DNA follows: TGTGCCAGCGGGGGAAGGACGGCCTCGAGATCGGATACGCAGTATTTT.

The chain joins TRBV6-1 to TRBJ1-1; unclear D gene. Germline V gene data show CDR1 as MNHNS and CDR2 as SASEGT. CDR3 length: 17 amino acids. Between the trimmed V and J ends, which lost 2 bases and 0 bases, there was a span of 16 bases. In DNA, the CDR3 is TGTGCCAGCAGTGAATCCGGGTGGGGTACCATGAACACTGAAGCTTTCTTT. Translation gives CASSESGWGTMNTEAFF.

J is TRBJ2-2 and V is TRBV14; 9 positions match TRBD2. V lost 2 bases, J lost 6 bases, and 10 bases stayed unmatched. The CDR3 totals 17 residues. Germline V gene data show CDR1 as SGHDN and CDR2 as FVKESK. The CDR3 sequence: CASSQHQERGAAGELFF. Here the CDR3 DNA reads TGTGCCAGCAGCCAACACCAGGAGCGGGGGGCCGCCGGGGAGCTGTTTTTT.

The chain joins TRBV5-4 to TRBJ2-5, with TRBD2 matching 8 bases. Trimming took 3 bases from V and 5 from J; bases not matched to a gene: 15. In germline, CDR1 is SGHNT, CDR2 YYREEE (reference sequence). The CDR3 consists of 17 residues. CDR3 nucleotide sequence: TGTGCCAGCAGCTCTGGGGCTAGCGGGCCCCTCGAGGAGACCCAGTACTTC. Protein product: CASSSGASGPLEETQYF. Variable domain in full (rest from reference TRBV5-4 and TRBJ2-5): ETGVTQSPTHLIKTRGQQVTLRCSSQSGHNTVSWYQQALGQGPQFIFQYYREEENGRGNFPPRFSGLQFPNYSSELNVNALELDDSALYLCASSSGASGPLEETQYFGPGTRLLVL.

The chain carries TRBV25-1 and TRBJ2-7; the D is unclear. V was trimmed by 4 bases and J by 6 bases, leaving 13 bases between them. There are 13 residues in the CDR3. Germline assignment: CDR1 MGHDK and CDR2 SYGVNS. The chain's CDR3 is CASSVTKASEQYF. The CDR3 DNA sequence: TGTGCCAGCAGTGTAACGAAGGCCTCCGAGCAGTACTTC.

The genes are TRBV7-3 and TRBJ2-3; no reliable D call. CDR1 and CDR2 (germline): SGHTA, FQGTGA. The CDR3 is 15 residues long. The germline V and J ends were trimmed by 4 bases and 1 base, with 12 bases remaining between them. The chain's CDR3 is CASSSVGFGTDTQYF. CDR3 DNA sequence: TGTGCCAGCAGCTCTGTAGGGTTCGGCACAGATACGCAGTATTTT.

This chain connects TRBV18 to TRBJ2-7; a possible D gene is TRBD1 (7 bases). Germline CDR1 and CDR2: KGHSH and LQKENI. This CDR3 is built from 17 residues. V lost 0 bases, J lost 5 bases, and 20 bases lay in between. CDR3 sequence: CASSPPKSGGLGHEQYF. The CDR3 region has the DNA TGTGCCAGCTCACCACCTAAATCAGGGGGACTCGGGCACGAGCAGTACTTC.

The rearrangement uses TRBV15 and TRBJ2-3; D unresolved. CDR3 size: 13 residues. CDR1 LNHNV and CDR2 YYDKDF come from the germline V gene (reference sequence). With 0 bases removed from V and 14 bases from J, the gap between germline ends came to 15 bases. The CDR3 protein is CATSRDLTSWGYF. The CDR3 DNA reads as TGTGCCACCAGCAGAGATTTAACATCCTGGGGGTATTTT.

This clone has just one count. The V gene is TRBV5-1, the J gene TRBJ2-2, with D possibly being TRBD1 or TRBD2 (5 bases each). Germline V lookup: CDR1 SGHRS, CDR2 YFSETQ. Trimming cost V 4 bases and J 5 bases, with 15 bases left between them. This CDR3 is built from 15 residues. CDR3 region: CASSPGPVGTGELFF. For the CDR3, the DNA is TGCGCCAGCAGCCCGGGGCCAGTGGGGACCGGGGAGCTGTTTTTT. The whole variable domain, remainder taken from reference TRBV5-1 and TRBJ2-2, is KAGVTQTPRYLIKTRGQQVTLSCSPISGHRSVSWYQQTPGQGLQFLFEYFSETQRNKGNFPGRFSGRQFSNSRSEMNVSTLELGDSALYLCASSPGPVGTGELFFGEGSRLTVL.

As for this clone: The sample holds other DNA sequences that translate to the same CDR3. V usage is TRBV5-1 and J usage is TRBJ2-3; no reliable D call. CDR1 and CDR2 from the germline V gene are SGHRS and YFSETQ. V was trimmed by 1 base and J by 0 bases, leaving 3 bases between them. The CDR3 spans 13 residues. The CDR3 is CASSLHSTDTQYF. The CDR3 DNA follows: TGCGCCAGCAGCTTGCATAGCACAGATACGCAGTATTTT.

The chain has TRBV28 and TRBJ1-5, with unresolved D. Deletions cut 8 bases from V and 7 bases from J, with 15 bases between. The CDR3 has 13 amino acids. Germline CDR1 MDHEN, CDR2 SYDVKM. CDR3 bases: TGTGCCAGCTACAGACCCAATGGACAGCCCCAGCATTTT. This translates into CASYRPNGQPQHF.

This sequence joins TRBV2 and TRBJ2-7, with 8 bases aligning to TRBD2. Germline V gives CDR1 SNHLY, CDR2 FYNNEI. The junction had 7 bases not matched to a gene; V was cut back by 3 bases and J by 3 bases. The CDR3 extends over 15 amino acids. For the CDR3, the DNA is TGTGCCAGCAGTGATTTGGGACTAGTTAACTACGAGCAGTACTTC. Translating gives CASSDLGLVNYEQYF.

This clone has only a few counts. The chain carries TRBV4-1 and TRBJ2-3; 13 bases agree with TRBD2. With 2 bases clipped from V and 6 bases from J, the junction kept 8 bases outside the gene matches. The CDR3 is made up of 17 amino acids. Looked up from germline, CDR1 is MGHRA and CDR2 is YSYEKL. The CDR3 here is CASSQQLAGGPMDTQYF. CDR3 nucleotide sequence: TGCGCCAGCAGCCAACAACTAGCGGGAGGGCCCATGGATACGCAGTATTTT.

In regard to this clone: The conserved phenylalanine or tryptophan is not found at the CDR3 terminus, so this likely reflects a read error. The DNA is left out, because the CDR3 cannot be placed on it with certainty; the CDR3 is given as TCRdb lists it. This chain uses TRBV7-9 with TRBJ1-2. Germline V CDR1 and CDR2: SEHNR, FQNEAQ (reference sequence). The CDR3 sequence runs 13 residues, both termini included. CDR3: CASSLSSRWQAWE.

In this sample, this clone turned up a few times. The chain carries TRBV10-1 and TRBJ1-1, with D possibly matching TRBD1 (6 bases). Germline V CDR1 and CDR2: WNHNN, SYGVQD (reference sequence). V was cut by 5 bases and J by 0 bases, with 10 bases left in between. The CDR3 covers 14 residues. CDR3 in amino acids: CASSQGSLNTEAFF. In DNA, the CDR3 is TGCGCCAGCAGTCAGGGGTCCTTGAACACTGAAGCTTTCTTT.

About this clone itself: Distinct nucleotide sequences in the sample also encode this CDR3. The chain carries TRBV28 and TRBJ1-4; weak D call: TRBD1 (6 bases). Germline values: CDR1 MDHEN, CDR2 SYDVKM. Trimming pared 5 bases from V and 7 bases from J, leaving 11 bases between. The CDR3 runs 13 residues. CDR3 amino acids: CASSGGAGEKLFF. The CDR3 DNA follows: TGTGCCAGCAGTGGGGGGGCCGGTGAAAAACTGTTTTTT.

This clone was detected once. The same CDR3 can be traced to other DNA sequences in this sample. The rearrangement uses TRBV6-5 and TRBJ2-2; possible D gene TRBD2, 5 bases. The V and J ends lost 2 bases and 4 bases respectively, with 8 bases between them. This CDR3 has 14 residues. CDR1 and CDR2 from the germline V gene are MNHEY and SVGAGI. The DNA for the CDR3 is TGTGCCAGCAGTTACGGACGGGGCACCGGGGAGCTGTTTTTT. This translates into CASSYGRGTGELFF.

Points on this clone: In the same sample, other DNA sequences code for this CDR3. The chain employs TRBV11-3 and TRBJ2-3, with 10 nucleotides matching TRBD2. The CDR3 covers 15 residues. Germline V gene sequence: CDR1 SGHNT, CDR2 YENEEA. With 5 bases clipped from V and 1 base from J, the junction kept 3 bases outside the gene matches. The CDR3 region is CASSLGTSGTDTQYF. The CDR3 coding sequence is TGTGCCAGCAGCCTCGGGACTAGCGGCACAGATACGCAGTATTTT. The variable domain in full, completed from reference TRBV11-3 and TRBJ2-3, reads EAGVVQSPRYKIIEKKQPVAFWCNPISGHNTLYWYLQNLGQGPELLIRYENEEAVDDSQLPKDRFSAERLKGVDSTLKIQPAELGDSAVYLCASSLGTSGTDTQYFGPGTRLTVL.

The chain carries TRBV19 and TRBJ2-7, with 8 bases fitting TRBD1. V was clipped by 8 bases and J by 8 bases; unmatched bases: 14. This CDR3 contains 14 residues. Looked up from germline, CDR1 is LNHDA and CDR2 is SQIVND (reference sequence). The CDR3 DNA sequence: TGTGCCAGTCATTCAGGGGGCCTAGGGTCTCAGCAGTACTTC. Protein product: CASHSGGLGSQQYF.

The genes are TRBV18 and TRBJ2-1; tentative D call: TRBD1 (6 bases). Trimming removed 3 bases from V and 4 bases from J, with 13 bases in between. The CDR3 is 15 residues long. Germline CDR1 is KGHSH and CDR2 is LQKENI. CDR3 residues: CASSPLRGQYNEQFF. The DNA of the CDR3 is TGTGCCAGCTCACCTCTCCGGGGACAATACAATGAGCAGTTCTTC.

The chain links TRBV7-9 to TRBJ2-5; 8 bases match TRBD2. The CDR3 length is 15 residues. The V gene end was trimmed by 1 base and the J gene end by 3 bases; junction bases not matched to a gene: 4. Germline values: CDR1 SEHNR, CDR2 FQNEAQ (reference sequence). The CDR3 loop is CASSLGPAGEETQYF. The CDR3 region has the DNA TGTGCCAGCAGCTTAGGGCCAGCGGGGGAAGAGACCCAGTACTTC.